Below, 8 T cell receptor beta chains from the same sample are listed, as sequenced in a study of blood T cell repertoires in COVID-19. Libraries were prepared by immunoSEQ multiplex PCR; TCRdb keeps only in-frame clonotypes and omits some of them. The table shows about 320,000 clones, with 85% occurring only once. Sequenced: PBMCs or T cells enriched from blood (not recorded which). These receptors all come from a woman aged 30 to 39 who had been exposed to COVID-19.

The chain employs TRBV5-1 and TRBJ1-2; D not resolved. The CDR3 totals 15 residues. Germline CDR1 and CDR2: SGHRS and YFSETQ. Trimming removed 0 bases at V and 4 bases at J, with 13 bases between. CDR3 coding DNA: TGCGCCAGCAGCTTGGATCGGCAGGCGACCTATGGCTACACCTTC. Translating gives CASSLDRQATYGYTF.

The chain couples TRBV18 to TRBJ2-1; TRBD2 might be the D (6 bases). V was clipped by 6 bases and J by 3 bases, with 12 bases between them. This CDR3 is 14 amino acids long. CDR1 KGHSH and CDR2 LQKENI come from the germline V gene. The DNA of the CDR3 is TGTGCCAGCTCCTTGGAGGAGGGCTACAATGAGCAGTTCTTC. Its translation is CASSLEEGYNEQFF.

The chain uses TRBV5-6 and TRBJ1-4; D perhaps matches TRBD1 (5 bases). Germline assignment: CDR1 SGHDT and CDR2 YYEEEE. The V end lost 3 bases, the J end lost 5 bases, and 14 bases lay between the germline ends. The CDR3 loop spans 15 amino acids. DNA for the CDR3: TGTGCCAGCAGCTGGGGGGACCGATCAAATGAAAAACTGTTTTTT. Translated, it gives CASSWGDRSNEKLFF.

In nucleotides, the CDR3 is TGTGCCAGCAGTGACGCGGGGGGGCGTTTGAATGAGCAGTTCTTC. Translation: CASSDAGGRLNEQFF. The chain employs TRBV6-1 and TRBJ2-1, with 9 bases identical to TRBD2. CDR1 and CDR2 (germline): MNHNS, SASEGT. This CDR3 has 15 amino acids. The V gene end was trimmed by 3 bases and the J gene end by 7 bases; junction bases not matched to a gene: 7.

The rearrangement uses TRBV30 and TRBJ1-2, with D possibly being TRBD1 (6 bases). Germline-derived CDR1 and CDR2 are GTSNPN and SVGIG (reference sequence). This CDR3 is built from 15 residues. V lost 2 bases and J 1 base, leaving 14 bases between the germline ends. The CDR3 sequence is CAWSFGQRSNYGYTF. The CDR3 DNA follows: TGTGCCTGGAGTTTCGGACAGAGGAGTAACTATGGCTACACCTTC.

J is TRBJ1-4 and V is TRBV30, with TRBD1 as a possible D gene (6 bases). In germline, CDR1 is GTSNPN, CDR2 SVGIG (reference sequence). The CDR3 spans 12 residues. V shed 7 bases and J shed 10 bases, with 16 bases lying between them. CDR3 region: CAFNRDLGKLFF. The DNA for the CDR3 is TGTGCCTTTAACAGGGACCTCGGAAAACTGTTTTTT.

The V and J genes are TRBV28 and TRBJ1-1; 7 bases are a match to TRBD1. This CDR3 is built from 15 residues. The J segment lost 0 bases and the V segment lost 8 bases, leaving 9 bases of the junction unmatched. Germline V gives CDR1 MDHEN, CDR2 SYDVKM. In DNA, the CDR3 is TGTGCCAGCCACCCTGGGGACAGCTTGAACACTGAAGCTTTCTTT. Protein sequence: CASHPGDSLNTEAFF. The variable domain in full, completed from reference TRBV28 and TRBJ1-1, reads DVKVTQSSRYLVKRTGEKVFLECVQDMDHENMFWYRQDPGLGLRLIYFSYDVKMKEKGDIPEGYSVSREKKERFSLILESASTNQTSMYLCASHPGDSLNTEAFFGQGTRLTVV.

This chain joins TRBV4-2 and TRBJ2-1, with 11 bases that match TRBD2. Germline trimming cut 4 bases from V and 4 bases from J; bases unmatched to any gene: 6. The germline CDR1 and CDR2 sequences are LGHNA and YNFKEQ. There are 16 residues in the CDR3. As DNA, the CDR3 is TGTGCCAGCAGCCCACGACTAGCGGGACCTTACAATGAGCAGTTCTTC. Amino acids: CASSPRLAGPYNEQFF.